The present entry profiles one T cell receptor (beta chain) with its context. This specimen comes from a study of control samples from healthy donors and cancer patients. The data were produced by immunoSEQ multiplex PCR, yet TCRdb's version contains in-frame clones alone and is incomplete. This table holds 100,000 or so clones, more than 75% found once. The CDR3 is 15 amino acids. V was shortened by 8 bases and J by 5 bases, with 19 bases between the two germline ends. Germline CDR1 and CDR2: MNHEY and SMNVEV (reference sequence). V gene TRBV27 combines with J gene TRBJ2-1; possibly TRBD2 for D (5 bases). The sequence derives from a woman aged 50 to 60 in good health. Sequenced: blood. Written as DNA, the CDR3 is TGTGCCAGCTCGAGAGGTAGCGAGGAGAACAATGAGCAGTTCTTC. Its translation: CASSRGSEENNEQFF.